A single T cell receptor (beta chain) is shown here with its context. PCR was performed using 60 Vbeta and 13 Jbeta primers. Some clones are missing from TCRdb's copy, which holds only in-frame ones; the method was immunoSEQ multiplex PCR. Here the sample table reports 70,000 or so clones. These data are taken from a study of cytomegalovirus exposure and HLA in healthy donors. The CDR3 covers 19 residues. Germline CDR1 is SGHRS and CDR2 is YFSETQ. V was pared by 0 bases and J by 4 bases, with 10 bases of the junction left unmatched. The receptor was isolated from a middle-aged man in good health and CMV-seronegative. The chain has TRBV5-1 and TRBJ2-3; 14 bases match TRBD2. The sequenced material came from PBMCs. The CDR3 protein is CASSLVAGTSGSRADTQYF. The CDR3 DNA reads as TGCGCCAGCAGCTTGGTAGCTGGGACTAGCGGGAGTAGGGCAGATACGCAGTATTTT.